Shown below are 27 T cell receptor beta chains from a single sample sequenced in a study of T-cell reconstitution after alpha-beta-depleted transplantation in children. Unique molecular identifiers were incorporated into the prepared TCRbeta library. MiXCR, applied by TCRdb to the PCR reads, yields one record per CDR3 protein. The profile shows roughly 670,000 distinct CDR3 sequences, roughly 13% of them singletons. The sequenced sample was PBMCs, obtained before TCRalphabeta/CD19-depleted stem cell transplant. Source of these receptors: a girl aged 2 to 9 with congenital amegakaryocytic thrombocytopenia, due to receive a stem cell transplant.

This clonotype was detected many times. The gene calls are TRBV20-1 and TRBJ1-1; a weak D match, TRBD1 (6 bases). Trimming removed 1 base from V and 1 base from J, with 13 bases in between. The CDR3 runs to 15 residues. CDR1 is DFQATT, CDR2 SNEGSKA, per germline (reference sequence). The DNA for the CDR3 is TGCAGTGCTAGAGTCCCCGGACAGCCGAACACTGAAGCTTTCTTT. Encoded protein: CSARVPGQPNTEAFF.

This clonotype was observed at least ten times. The chain combines TRBV20-1 with TRBJ2-7, with D unresolved. The CDR3 has 11 residues. Germline V CDR1 and CDR2: DFQATT, SNEGSKA (reference sequence). Trimming removed 4 bases from V and 6 bases from J, with 10 bases in between. The CDR3 is CSAMYGGEQYF. CDR3 bases: TGCAGTGCTATGTATGGTGGCGAGCAGTACTTC.

This clonotype was counted many times. This chain joins TRBV27 and TRBJ2-7, with 8 bases that match TRBD1. CDR1 MNHEY and CDR2 SMNVEV come from the germline V gene (reference sequence). V shed 2 bases, J shed 5 bases, and the junction held 8 bases outside the gene matches. The CDR3 length is 15 residues. The CDR3 loop reads CASSLKGQGRDEQYF. The CDR3 nucleotides are TGTGCCAGCAGTTTAAAAGGACAGGGTCGCGACGAGCAGTACTTC.

This clonotype was detected many times. V and J are TRBV20-1 and TRBJ2-1, with 11 bases that match TRBD2. Germline values: CDR1 DFQATT, CDR2 SNEGSKA (reference sequence). The CDR3 sequence is 14 residues long. In DNA, the CDR3 is TGCAGCTACCATAGCGGGAGGGCCTTTGGAGAGCAGTTCTTC. This gives the protein CSYHSGRAFGEQFF.

This clonotype turned up a few times. This rearrangement joins TRBV15 to TRBJ2-7; 9 bases match TRBD2. In germline, CDR1 is LNHNV, CDR2 YYDKDF (reference sequence). The CDR3 runs 14 residues. The V gene end was trimmed by 1 base and the J gene end by 6 bases; junction bases not matched to a gene: 4. Here the CDR3 DNA reads TGTGCCACCAGCAGAGTTCGAGCGGGAGGCGAGCAGTACTTC. It yields the protein CATSRVRAGGEQYF.

This clonotype was seen a handful of times. The chain uses TRBV11-1 and TRBJ2-1; 9 bases line up with TRBD2. The CDR3 runs 20 residues. Trimming at V came to 1 base and at J to 0 bases, leaving 13 bases not matched to a gene. Germline values: CDR1 SGHAT, CDR2 FQDESV (reference sequence). The CDR3 sequence: CASSLDTRLAARSSYNEQFF. The CDR3 nucleotides read TGTGCCAGCAGCTTAGATACTAGACTAGCGGCCCGGAGCTCCTACAATGAGCAGTTCTTC.

This clonotype was seen repeatedly, ten times or more. V gene TRBV5-1 combines with J gene TRBJ2-7, with TRBD2 as a possible D gene (6 bases). Germline assignment: CDR1 SGHRS and CDR2 YFSETQ. The CDR3 has 15 amino acids. Trimming stripped 0 bases from V and 3 bases from J, with 13 bases between. Here the CDR3 reads CASSLAGTSNYEQYF. CDR3 coding DNA: TGCGCCAGCAGCTTGGCCGGGACTTCGAACTACGAGCAGTACTTC.

Ten or more counts support this clonotype. V gene TRBV12-3 or TRBV12-4 combines with J gene TRBJ2-3; the D gene could be TRBD1 or TRBD2 (5 bases each). The CDR3 consists of 16 residues. Trimming left V 6 bases short and J 4 bases short, with 20 bases between. CDR3 in amino acids: CASSPSDWDPADTQYF. For the CDR3, the DNA is TGTGCCAGCAGCCCGTCGGACTGGGACCCCGCAGATACGCAGTATTTT.

Written as DNA, the CDR3 is TGCAGCGCCGTTTACGGGGTTGGAGAGCAGTACTTC. It is translated as CSAVYGVGEQYF. The chain uses TRBV29-1 and TRBJ2-7, with D possibly TRBD2 on 5 matching bases. V was cut by 7 bases and J by 7 bases, with 17 bases left in between. Looked up from germline, CDR1 is SQVTM and CDR2 is ANQGSEA. CDR3 size: 12 residues.

This clonotype was counted only a few times. The chain joins TRBV3-1 to TRBJ2-1; weak D call: TRBD2 (6 bases). The germline CDR1 and CDR2 sequences are LGHDT and YNNKEL (reference sequence). CDR3 length: 15 amino acids. The V end was cut by 4 bases, the J end by 8 bases, with 18 bases between. The CDR3 nucleotides read TGTGCCAGCAGCCGCGGGACTCCCAACGTCTATGAGCAGTTCTTC. This sequence encodes CASSRGTPNVYEQFF.

The V call is TRBV28, the J call TRBJ2-7; 9 bases map to TRBD2. With V trimmed by 2 bases and J by 3 bases, 8 bases remained unmatched. CDR3 length: 16 amino acids. Germline V gives CDR1 MDHEN, CDR2 SYDVKM. The CDR3 is CASSLKGTSRYYEQYF. Written as DNA, the CDR3 is TGTGCCAGCAGTTTAAAGGGGACTAGCAGATACTACGAGCAGTACTTC.

The sample holds a few counts of this clonotype. CDR3 coding DNA: TGCGCCAGCAGCAACCGAATCCGGACAGGGGGGTATGGCTACACCTTC. Residues: CASSNRIRTGGYGYTF. V usage is TRBV4-1 and J usage is TRBJ1-2; TRBD1 matches 10 bases. Germline V gene sequence: CDR1 MGHRA, CDR2 YSYEKL. The CDR3 runs to 16 residues. V lost 5 bases to trimming and J lost 5 bases; unmatched junction nucleotides: 11.

This clonotype has at least ten counts. This chain links TRBV4-2 with TRBJ1-6; unclear D gene. Germline V lookup: CDR1 LGHNA, CDR2 YNFKEQ. The CDR3 has 14 amino acids. The V end lost 1 base, the J end lost 10 bases, and 11 bases lay between the germline ends. In DNA, the CDR3 is TGTGCCAGCAGCCAAGGAGGGATAATGTCACCCCTCCACTTT. Translation gives CASSQGGIMSPLHF.

This clonotype was found many times. The rearrangement joins TRBV20-1 to TRBJ1-1, with D possibly TRBD1 on 5 matching bases. The germline CDR1 and CDR2 sequences are DFQATT and SNEGSKA (reference sequence). CDR3 length: 15 amino acids. Trimming shortened V by 4 bases and J by 2 bases, and 17 bases separated the two germline ends. This chain's CDR3 is CSATPLGRENTEAFF. In nucleotides, the CDR3 is TGCAGTGCTACCCCCCTGGGACGCGAAAACACTGAAGCTTTCTTT.

This clonotype was seen more than once but under ten times. This chain connects TRBV11-2 to TRBJ2-1; D is possibly TRBD2 (5 bases). Germline V CDR1 and CDR2: SGHAT, FQNNGV. Trimming left V 0 bases short and J 4 bases short, with 13 bases between. The CDR3 totals 16 residues. In DNA form, the CDR3 reads TGTGCCAGCAGCTTAGAAGTTCAAGCGGCATACAATGAGCAGTTCTTC. Protein sequence: CASSLEVQAAYNEQFF.

This clonotype was detected a few times. The chain is built from TRBV11-2 and TRBJ1-6; D is unresolved. Germline CDR1 and CDR2: SGHAT and FQNNGV. Trimming cost V 0 bases and J 0 bases, with 3 bases left between them. The CDR3 length is 15 residues. The CDR3 here is CASSLDNSYNSPLHF. For the CDR3, the DNA is TGTGCCAGCAGCTTAGACAACTCCTATAATTCACCCCTCCACTTT.

This clonotype was observed at least ten times. CDR3 protein: CASTGGNYEQYF. DNA of the CDR3: TGTGCCAGCACGGGGGGAAACTACGAGCAGTACTTC. The chain carries TRBV6-5 and TRBJ2-7, with 7 nucleotides matching TRBD2. Germline V lookup: CDR1 MNHEY, CDR2 SVGAGI. The CDR3 runs to 12 residues. Trimming cost V 7 bases and J 3 bases; bases outside gene matches: 3.

This clonotype has at least ten counts. The rearrangement links TRBV20-1 to TRBJ2-7, with D perhaps TRBD2 (5 bases). The CDR3 covers 13 residues. Germline loops: CDR1 DFQATT, CDR2 SNEGSKA (reference sequence). Trimming took 4 bases from V and 9 from J, leaving 19 bases between them. DNA of the CDR3: TGCAGTGCTATGGAAACGTTAGCGACCCTGCAGTACTTC. Translation: CSAMETLATLQYF.

This clonotype occurred once. The V call is TRBV20-1, the J call TRBJ2-3; D perhaps matches TRBD2 (5 bases). Germline V gene lookup returns CDR1 DFQATT and CDR2 SNEGSKA (reference sequence). V lost 0 bases, J lost 2 bases, and 12 bases lay in between. The CDR3 is 15 amino acids. The CDR3 sequence is CSARDLPADTDTQYF. The CDR3 DNA follows: TGCAGTGCTAGAGATCTCCCAGCGGACACAGATACGCAGTATTTT.

On this clonotype: A clone one base away is much larger, so this may be a read error. The CDR3 region has the DNA TGCAGCATTGACTCCGGGAGTCCCTACGAGCAGTACTTC. Translation gives CSIDSGSPYEQYF. V gene TRBV29-1 combines with J gene TRBJ2-7; D is perhaps TRBD2 (6 bases). Germline V gives CDR1 SQVTM, CDR2 ANQGSEA. This CDR3 region has 13 residues.

This clonotype has ten or more counts. The V gene is TRBV6-6, the J gene TRBJ1-5; TRBD1 is a possible D gene (6 bases). The CDR3 runs 13 residues. V lost 8 bases and J 3 bases, leaving 11 bases between the germline ends. Germline CDR1 is MNHNY and CDR2 is SVGAGI (reference sequence). CDR3 in DNA: TGTGCCAGCTACCAGGGGTACAATCAGCCCCAGCATTTT. This translates into CASYQGYNQPQHF.

This clonotype was detected ten times or more. The chain joins TRBV5-5 to TRBJ2-3, with D perhaps being TRBD1 or TRBD2 (6 bases each). V was clipped by 6 bases and J by 2 bases, with 16 bases between them. Germline loops: CDR1 SGHKS, CDR2 YYEKEE (reference sequence). The CDR3 runs 15 residues. The DNA of the CDR3 is TGTGCCAGCATTAGGGGGGACCGGATCACAGATACGCAGTATTTT. Protein sequence: CASIRGDRITDTQYF.

This clonotype was picked up many times. V gene TRBV27 combines with J gene TRBJ2-1, with D maybe TRBD1 (6 bases). Germline-derived CDR1 and CDR2 are MNHEY and SMNVEV (reference sequence). The CDR3 consists of 15 residues. The germline V and J ends were trimmed by 1 base and 2 bases, with 9 bases remaining between them. CDR3 region: CASSLLGAAYNEQFF. The CDR3 bases are TGTGCCAGCAGTTTATTGGGGGCGGCCTACAATGAGCAGTTCTTC.

J is TRBJ1-1 and V is TRBV18, with D perhaps TRBD1 (5 bases). Germline assignment: CDR1 KGHSH and CDR2 LQKENI. CDR3 length: 16 amino acids. V was clipped by 1 base and J by 0 bases, with 12 bases between them. This chain's CDR3 is CASSPRLRAMNTEAFF. CDR3 nucleotide sequence: TGTGCCAGCTCACCACGTCTCAGGGCGATGAACACTGAAGCTTTCTTT.

V and J are TRBV12-3 or TRBV12-4 and TRBJ1-5, with D perhaps matching TRBD1 (5 bases). V was trimmed by 3 bases and J by 7 bases, leaving 13 bases between them. There are 14 residues in the CDR3. In DNA form, the CDR3 reads TGTGCCAGCAGTTTGTTGTCTGGGGACCAGCCCCAGCATTTT. Its translation: CASSLLSGDQPQHF.

This clonotype has more than one count but fewer than ten. J is TRBJ2-7 and V is TRBV7-9; 7 nucleotides line up with TRBD2. This CDR3 comprises 16 residues. The junction had 9 bases not matched to a gene; V was cut back by 2 bases and J by 2 bases. Germline CDR1 and CDR2: SEHNR and FQNEAQ (reference sequence). Written as DNA, the CDR3 is TGTGCCAGCAGCTTAACGGCGGGGGATTTAACCTACGAGCAGTACTTC. It encodes CASSLTAGDLTYEQYF. Full variable domain (rest looked up from reference TRBV7-9 and TRBJ2-7): DTGVSQNPRHKITKRGQNVTFRCDPISEHNRLYWYRQTLGQGPEFLTYFQNEAQLEKSRLLSDRFSAERPKGSFSTLEIQRTEQGDSAMYLCASSLTAGDLTYEQYFGPGTRLTVT.

This clonotype occurred many times. This sequence joins TRBV20-1 and TRBJ2-7; no firm D call. The V gene lost 6 bases and the J gene lost 2 bases, with 17 bases spanning the gap. Germline values: CDR1 DFQATT, CDR2 SNEGSKA (reference sequence). This CDR3 has 14 residues. CDR3 nucleotides: TGCAGTGCCCGGAGTCTCGAGTTCGCCTACGAGCAGTACTTC. Protein sequence: CSARSLEFAYEQYF.